This T cell receptor (beta chain) was retrieved from a study of cytomegalovirus exposure and HLA in healthy donors. General study results and limits: According to the study, around 160 TCR beta chains were cytomegalovirus-associated. Later genetic work tied a missense DCLRE1C variant to beta-chain V and J trimming.

Primers: 60 Vbeta forward and 13 Jbeta reverse. The method was immunoSEQ multiplex PCR; TCRdb's version includes in-frame clones alone and lacks a portion of them. Found here are roughly 100,000 clones, roughly three quarters of them singletons; the top ten hold 0.7% to 0.85%. Turning to this clone: The antigen is not known.

Germline trimming cut 5 bases from V and 4 bases from J; bases unmatched to any gene: 0. The CDR3 length is 12 residues. Germline V lookup: CDR1 SGHRS, CDR2 YFSETQ. This TCR was recovered from a woman aged 55 to 70 in good health and CMV-seronegative. Source material: PBMCs. This sequence joins TRBV5-1 and TRBJ2-1, with TRBD1 identical over 7 bases. The CDR3 is CASRTGYNEQFF. DNA of the CDR3: TGCGCCAGCAGGACAGGGTACAATGAGCAGTTCTTC.